These 7 T cell receptor beta chains share one sample of origin, sequenced in a study of blood T cell dynamics during melanoma immunotherapy. Some clones are missing from TCRdb's copy, which holds only in-frame ones; the method was immunoSEQ multiplex PCR. The repertoire has over 10,000 clones, about 88% of them found once; the top ten carry roughly 9%. The sample's time point: pre-treatment baseline. Specimen: blood, collected from a patient treated with checkpoint blockade. The source is a human donor with melanoma.

The rearrangement uses TRBV5-1 and TRBJ1-1; D might be TRBD1 (6 bases). The CDR3 consists of 13 residues. V shed 4 bases and J shed 1 base, with 8 bases lying between them. The germline V gene encodes CDR1 SGHRS and CDR2 YFSETQ. The CDR3 sequence is CASSEQGNTEAFF. The CDR3 bases are TGCGCCAGCAGCGAACAGGGGAACACTGAAGCTTTCTTT.

The gene calls are TRBV4-3 and TRBJ2-6; 7 bases match TRBD2. V was pared by 5 bases and J by 3 bases, with 4 bases of the junction left unmatched. Germline V CDR1 and CDR2: LGHNA, YSLEER. The CDR3 has 15 amino acids. The CDR3 nucleotides read TGCGCCAGCAGCGGGAGGGCACGTGGGGCCAACGTCCTGACTTTC. Its protein product is CASSGRARGANVLTF.

The gene calls are TRBV6-6 and TRBJ2-2, with TRBD1 as a possible D gene (6 bases). The germline CDR1 and CDR2 sequences are MNHNY and SVGAGI (reference sequence). Trimming took off 4 bases at V and 4 bases at J, with 10 bases between the two ends. This CDR3 region has 14 residues. DNA of the CDR3: TGTGCCAGCAGTTCCGTACAGGGCACCGGGGAGCTGTTTTTT. Translated: CASSSVQGTGELFF.

The V and J genes are TRBV5-8 and TRBJ1-1; no reliable D call. CDR1 SGHTS and CDR2 YDEGEE come from the germline V gene. The V and J ends lost 5 bases and 7 bases respectively, with 15 bases between them. The CDR3 is 13 residues long. The DNA for the CDR3 is TGTGCCAGCAGATCTAGGACCTCCTATGAAGCTTTCTTT. Protein product: CASRSRTSYEAFF.

The CDR3 region has the DNA TGTGCCAGCAGCCCCGACGCGCTCCGATCCTATGAGCAGTTCTTC. As protein: CASSPDALRSYEQFF. This rearrangement joins TRBV11-2 to TRBJ2-1; D not resolved. Per the germline V gene, CDR1 is SGHAT and CDR2 is FQNNGV. V lost 5 bases, J lost 8 bases, and 19 bases lay in between. The CDR3 totals 15 residues.

The V and J genes are TRBV5-4 and TRBJ2-1; D unresolved. This CDR3 has 15 amino acids. V dropped 0 bases and J dropped 0 bases, with 7 bases sitting between them. Per germline, CDR1 SGHNT and CDR2 YYREEE (reference sequence). The DNA for the CDR3 is TGTGCCAGCAGCTTGGACCTGAGCTCCTACAATGAGCAGTTCTTC. Residues: CASSLDLSSYNEQFF.

The rearrangement links TRBV5-1 to TRBJ2-7; 7 nucleotides align to TRBD1. Germline assignment: CDR1 SGHRS and CDR2 YFSETQ. Germline trimming cut 2 bases from V and 4 bases from J; bases unmatched to any gene: 15. The CDR3 contains 17 residues. CDR3 residues: CASSFGQGVLNEYEQYF. The CDR3 DNA is TGCGCCAGCAGCTTCGGCCAGGGGGTGCTCAATGAGTACGAGCAGTACTTC.